This TCR beta chain was sequenced in a study of T-cell reconstitution after alpha-beta-depleted transplantation in children. This CDR3 is built from 17 residues. V lost 4 bases, J lost 2 bases, and 7 bases stayed unmatched. Germline assignment: CDR1 KGHDR and CDR2 SFDVKD. Unique molecular identifiers were incorporated into the prepared TCRbeta library. TCRdb fed the PCR reads into MiXCR, producing one record per CDR3 protein. The table has under 350,000 distinct CDR3 sequences, more than 9% seen once. The chain is built from TRBV24-1 and TRBJ2-2; 9 bases map to TRBD1. This TCR was recovered from a human donor who donated a stem cell graft to a child with SCID. This sample comprised PBMCs from the stem cell graft donor, obtained from the stem cell graft. DNA of the CDR3: TGTGCCACCAGTGAAGCCGGGACAGGGAGTAACACCGGGGAGCTGTTTTTT. This encodes CATSEAGTGSNTGELFF.